The next 25 T cell receptor beta chains were all read from a single sample in a study of beta chain features in type 1 diabetes. Study conclusions and caveats: Patients with Type 1 diabetes showed moderately but significantly shorter TCRB CDR3s in all four CD4+ subsets.

All of the isolated RNA was reverse transcribed, so expressed TCRB transcripts were sequenced. Profiling relied on immunoSEQ multiplex PCR, and the TCRdb table lists in-frame clones only, not all of them. The sample lists more than 200,000 clones; roughly 16% were seen once. No antigens are known for them. Sample: naive CD4+ T cells from blood. Every receptor here comes from a man aged 25 to 45 with type 1 diabetes.

The CDR3 nucleotides are TGTGCCAGCAGCTTAAGATCGGGAGGGCCTTCAGCCGAGCAGTTCTTC. Translated, it gives CASSLRSGGPSAEQFF. The V gene is TRBV7-9, the J gene TRBJ2-1, with 8 bases aligning to TRBD2. After removal of 2 bases from V and 10 bases from J, the junction contained 13 bases not matched to a gene. The CDR3 covers 16 residues. In germline, CDR1 is SEHNR, CDR2 FQNEAQ (reference sequence).

The chain is built from TRBV30 and TRBJ1-2, with D tentatively TRBD1 (6 bases). V gave up 5 bases and J gave up 4 bases, with 17 bases separating them. The CDR3 length is 14 residues. Germline V CDR1 and CDR2: GTSNPN, SVGIG (reference sequence). The DNA of the CDR3 is TGTGCCTGGGTTGAGCTTCAGGGGATCTATGGCTACACCTTC. The encoded protein is CAWVELQGIYGYTF.

This chain links TRBV29-1 with TRBJ2-7, with 8 bases lining up with TRBD1. Germline V gene sequence: CDR1 SQVTM, CDR2 ANQGSEA. J gave up 6 bases and V 3 bases, and 7 bases lay outside the gene matches. The CDR3 runs to 13 residues. This CDR3 reads CSVERQGATEQYF. Here the CDR3 DNA reads TGCAGCGTTGAGCGGCAGGGGGCTACCGAGCAGTACTTC.

The chain carries TRBV4-3 and TRBJ2-3; D unresolved. Trimming took 1 base from V and 5 from J, leaving 10 bases between them. Germline CDR1 LGHNA, CDR2 YSLEER. The CDR3 is 14 residues long. Here the CDR3 reads CASSQGGIGDTQYF. DNA of the CDR3: TGCGCCAGCAGCCAAGGAGGAATTGGAGATACGCAGTATTTT.

This clone was detected a few times. V and J are TRBV7-3 and TRBJ1-2; 7 positions agree with TRBD1. The CDR3 totals 13 residues. J was trimmed by 8 bases and V by 4 bases; bases with no gene match: 7. The germline CDR1 and CDR2 sequences are SGHTA and FQGTGA. CDR3 nucleotides: TGTGCCAGCAGCTCCCCGACAGGGACAGGCTACACCTTC. Protein product: CASSSPTGTGYTF. Complete variable domain (other parts from reference TRBV7-3 and TRBJ1-2): GAGVSQTPSNKVTEKGKYVELRCDPISGHTALYWYRQSLGQGPEFLIYFQGTGAADDSGLPNDRFFAVRPEGSVSTLKIQRTERGDSAVYLCASSSPTGTGYTFGSGTRLTVV.

The chain has TRBV9 and TRBJ2-1; 7 positions match TRBD2. Per germline, CDR1 SGDLS and CDR2 YYNGEE. J lost 5 bases, V lost 0 bases, and 5 bases had no gene match. CDR3 length: 15 amino acids. The DNA for the CDR3 is TGTGCCAGCAGCGTAGATGGCGGGAGACACAATGAGCAGTTCTTC. It encodes CASSVDGGRHNEQFF.

In this sample, this clone turned up a few times. This chain links TRBV30 with TRBJ2-1; D gene uncertain. The length of the CDR3 is 11 residues. The germline V gene has CDR1 GTSNPN and CDR2 SVGIG (reference sequence). V lost 0 bases and J 8 bases, leaving 5 bases between the germline ends. The DNA of the CDR3 is TGTGCCTGGAGTGTTTTCTATGAGCAGTTCTTC. Protein product: CAWSVFYEQFF. The whole variable domain, filled in from reference TRBV30 and TRBJ2-1, reads SQTIHQWPATLVQPVGSPLSLECTVEGTSNPNLYWYRQAAGRGLQLLFYSVGIGQISSEVPQNLSASRPQDRQFILSSKKLLLSDSGFYLCAWSVFYEQFFGPGTRLTVL.

This clone was recorded a few times. The chain is built from TRBV19 and TRBJ2-5; 8 bases are shared with TRBD1. The CDR3 runs 13 residues. In germline, CDR1 is LNHDA, CDR2 SQIVND (reference sequence). Trimming at V came to 5 bases and at J to 7 bases, leaving 6 bases not matched to a gene. The CDR3 DNA reads TGTGCCAGTAGTTTCGACAGGGGCAGGACCCAGTACTTC. Translation: CASSFDRGRTQYF.

The chain employs TRBV6-5 and TRBJ2-7, with no clear D. This CDR3 is 16 amino acids long. V was clipped by 0 bases and J by 3 bases, with 15 bases between them. Per germline, CDR1 MNHEY and CDR2 SVGAGI. CDR3 region: CASSYSVSGRDYEQYF. The CDR3 coding sequence is TGTGCCAGCAGTTACTCGGTGTCCGGGCGAGACTACGAGCAGTACTTC.

This sequence joins TRBV6-1 and TRBJ2-5; TRBD1 matches at 8 bases. This CDR3 has 15 residues. The J segment lost 1 base and the V segment lost 6 bases, leaving 7 bases of the junction unmatched. Germline loops: CDR1 MNHNS, CDR2 SASEGT. This CDR3 reads CASSRTGTGQETQYF. The CDR3, as DNA: TGTGCCAGCAGCCGGACAGGGACCGGCCAAGAGACCCAGTACTTC.

This clone was seen more than once but under ten times. The CDR3: CASKPSGLQETQYF. DNA of the CDR3: TGTGCCAGCAAACCTTCGGGACTCCAAGAGACCCAGTACTTC. The rearrangement uses TRBV7-2 and TRBJ2-5; D is perhaps TRBD2 (6 bases). CDR1 SGHTA and CDR2 FQGNSA come from the germline V gene. V dropped 7 bases and J dropped 1 base, with 13 bases sitting between them. The CDR3 consists of 14 residues.

Only a few counts were recorded for this clone. This sequence joins TRBV15 and TRBJ1-1; no clear D gene. This CDR3 region has 13 residues. Trimming shortened V by 1 base and J by 7 bases, and 10 bases separated the two germline ends. Germline CDR1 reads LNHNV; CDR2 reads YYDKDF (reference sequence). The CDR3 reads CATSRVQGLEAFF. CDR3 sequence (DNA): TGTGCCACCAGCAGAGTACAAGGCCTTGAAGCTTTCTTT.

This clone has more than one count but fewer than ten. The gene calls are TRBV25-1 and TRBJ2-5, with D perhaps TRBD2 (5 bases). Germline lookup yields CDR1 MGHDK and CDR2 SYGVNS. CDR3 length: 15 amino acids. V dropped 5 bases and J dropped 1 base, with 14 bases sitting between them. In nucleotides, the CDR3 is TGTGCCAGCAGTTTCAGCGGAGGCCCCCAAGAGACCCAGTACTTC. As protein: CASSFSGGPQETQYF.

The rearrangement joins TRBV12-5 to TRBJ2-3; no clear D. The V end lost 6 bases, the J end lost 4 bases, and 11 bases lay between the germline ends. The CDR3 spans 13 residues. Germline V gene sequence: CDR1 LGHNT, CDR2 FRNRAP. CDR3: CASGVSGPDTQYF. CDR3 nucleotides: TGTGCTAGTGGAGTCTCCGGGCCAGATACGCAGTATTTT.

V gene TRBV7-9 combines with J gene TRBJ2-7; TRBD1 agrees at 9 bases. The junction had 7 bases not matched to a gene; V was cut back by 5 bases and J by 5 bases. The CDR3 runs 14 residues. Germline values: CDR1 SEHNR, CDR2 FQNEAQ (reference sequence). In DNA, the CDR3 is TGTGCCAGCAGCCAAAAGGGACAGGGACACGAGCAGTACTTC. It translates to CASSQKGQGHEQYF.

This clone appeared a few times. The rearrangement joins TRBV4-3 to TRBJ2-1; D perhaps matches TRBD2 (5 bases). Per germline, CDR1 LGHNA and CDR2 YSLEER. The CDR3 has 13 amino acids. Trimming pared 0 bases from V and 13 bases from J, leaving 13 bases between. The CDR3 DNA reads TGCGCCAGCAGCCAAGACCGGGATTTGGAACAGTTCTTC. Protein: CASSQDRDLEQFF.

This clone has more than one count but fewer than ten. The rearrangement links TRBV30 to TRBJ1-1, with no clear D. The CDR3 totals 14 residues. Germline V gives CDR1 GTSNPN, CDR2 SVGIG (reference sequence). V lost 0 bases to trimming and J lost 0 bases, with 8 bases between them. The CDR3 DNA reads as TGTGCCTGGAGTGTACTGGCGATGAACACTGAAGCTTTCTTT. Translated: CAWSVLAMNTEAFF.

The chain has TRBV7-3 and TRBJ2-1, with TRBD2 matching 7 bases. The V gene's germline CDR1 is SGHTA and CDR2 FQGTGA. Losses at the gene ends were 4 bases for V and 5 bases for J; bases not matched to a gene: 2. The length of the CDR3 is 13 residues. CDR3 protein: CASSSTSDNEQFF. In nucleotides, the CDR3 is TGTGCCAGCAGCTCCACTAGCGACAATGAGCAGTTCTTC. The variable domain in full, completed from reference TRBV7-3 and TRBJ2-1, reads GAGVSQTPSNKVTEKGKYVELRCDPISGHTALYWYRQSLGQGPEFLIYFQGTGAADDSGLPNDRFFAVRPEGSVSTLKIQRTERGDSAVYLCASSSTSDNEQFFGPGTRLTVL.

The chain employs TRBV7-2 and TRBJ2-3; D is undetermined. The CDR3 consists of 15 residues. Germline lookup yields CDR1 SGHTA and CDR2 FQGNSA. V lost 4 bases and J lost 5, with 16 bases in between. In DNA, the CDR3 is TGTGCCAGCAGCTCCCGCCGGGCCGCTAGAGATACGCAGTATTTT. Its protein is CASSSRRAARDTQYF.

The J gene is TRBJ1-5, the V gene TRBV25-1, with D unresolved. The CDR3 has 13 amino acids. V shed 3 bases and J shed 4 bases, with 7 bases lying between them. Germline V gene sequence: CDR1 MGHDK, CDR2 SYGVNS. CDR3 nucleotides: TGTGCCAGCAGTGATATGGGGAATCAGCCCCAGCATTTT. Residues: CASSDMGNQPQHF.

V is TRBV7-2 and J is TRBJ2-1; the match to TRBD2 covers 12 bases. The CDR3 sequence is 17 residues long. Unmatched junction bases numbered 7, after V lost 1 base and J lost 6 bases. The germline gives CDR1 SGHTA, CDR2 FQGNSA. CDR3 protein: CASSLVILAGGVNEQFF. The CDR3, as DNA: TGTGCCAGCAGCTTAGTTATCCTAGCGGGAGGGGTCAATGAGCAGTTCTTC.

The chain joins TRBV30 to TRBJ1-5; 8 bases are shared with TRBD1. From germline, CDR1 is GTSNPN and CDR2 SVGIG (reference sequence). The CDR3 spans 16 residues. The V and J ends lost 3 bases and 0 bases, in that order; junction bases with no gene match: 7. CDR3 nucleotide sequence: TGTGCCTGGAGCGAAGGACAGGGCTATAGCAATCAGCCCCAGCATTTT. Its protein is CAWSEGQGYSNQPQHF.

In its sample, this clone was seen a few times. The V call is TRBV2, the J call TRBJ2-3; 7 bases fit TRBD2. J lost 2 bases, V lost 1 base, and 6 bases had no gene match. CDR1 and CDR2 from the germline V gene are SNHLY and FYNNEI. CDR3 length equals 16 residues. The CDR3 coding sequence is TGTGCCAGCAGTGAAGTATCTAGCGGATACACAGATACGCAGTATTTT. This codes for CASSEVSSGYTDTQYF.

This chain links TRBV9 with TRBJ2-5, with no clear D. The V end was cut by 4 bases, the J end by 1 base, with 8 bases between. The length of the CDR3 is 13 residues. Per germline, CDR1 SGDLS and CDR2 YYNGEE. This chain's CDR3 is CASSPNPQETQYF. The DNA of the CDR3 is TGTGCCAGCAGCCCGAATCCCCAAGAGACCCAGTACTTC.

This clone was seen a few times. V is TRBV25-1 and J is TRBJ1-1, with D hard to call. Germline V gene lookup returns CDR1 MGHDK and CDR2 SYGVNS. V dropped 4 bases and J dropped 0 bases, with 12 bases sitting between them. The CDR3 spans 15 residues. The CDR3 protein is CASSVNRYMNTEAFF. The CDR3 DNA follows: TGTGCCAGCAGTGTTAACAGATATATGAACACTGAAGCTTTCTTT.